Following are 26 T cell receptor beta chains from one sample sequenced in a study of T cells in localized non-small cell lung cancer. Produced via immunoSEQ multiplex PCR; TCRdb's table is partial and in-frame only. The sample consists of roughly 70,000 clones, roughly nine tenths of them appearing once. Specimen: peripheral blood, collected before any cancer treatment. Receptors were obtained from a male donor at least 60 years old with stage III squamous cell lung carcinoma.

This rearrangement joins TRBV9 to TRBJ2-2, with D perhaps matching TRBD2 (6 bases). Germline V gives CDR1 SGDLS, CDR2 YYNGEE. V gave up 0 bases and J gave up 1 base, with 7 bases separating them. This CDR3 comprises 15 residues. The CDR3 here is CASSVDGGNTGELFF. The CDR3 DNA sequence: TGTGCCAGCAGCGTAGACGGGGGGAACACCGGGGAGCTGTTTTTT.

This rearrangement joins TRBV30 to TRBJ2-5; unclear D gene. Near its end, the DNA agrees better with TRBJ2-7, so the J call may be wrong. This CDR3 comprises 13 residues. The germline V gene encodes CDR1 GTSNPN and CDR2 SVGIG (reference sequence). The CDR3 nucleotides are TGTGCCTGGAGTGTAGGGTACCCCTACGAGCAGTACTTC. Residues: CAWSVGYPYEQYF.

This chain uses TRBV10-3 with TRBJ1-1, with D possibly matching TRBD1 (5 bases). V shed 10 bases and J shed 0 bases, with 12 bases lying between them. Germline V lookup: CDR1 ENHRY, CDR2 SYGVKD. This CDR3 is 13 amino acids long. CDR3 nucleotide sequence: TGTGCCAGCACTTCGGGGGTGAACACTGAAGCTTTCTTT. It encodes CASTSGVNTEAFF.

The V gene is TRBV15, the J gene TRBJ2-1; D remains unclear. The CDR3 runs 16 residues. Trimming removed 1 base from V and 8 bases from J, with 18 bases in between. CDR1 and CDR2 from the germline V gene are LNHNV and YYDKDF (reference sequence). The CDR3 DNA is TGTGCCACCAGCAGAGTGCGGCGACCGCTTGTCGATGAGCAGTTCTTC. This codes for CATSRVRRPLVDEQFF.

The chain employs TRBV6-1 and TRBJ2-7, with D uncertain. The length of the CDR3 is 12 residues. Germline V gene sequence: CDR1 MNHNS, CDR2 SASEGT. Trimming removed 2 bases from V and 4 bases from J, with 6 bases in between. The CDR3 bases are TGTGCCAGCAGTGAAATGGGGTACGAGCAGTACGTC. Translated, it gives CASSEMGYEQYV.

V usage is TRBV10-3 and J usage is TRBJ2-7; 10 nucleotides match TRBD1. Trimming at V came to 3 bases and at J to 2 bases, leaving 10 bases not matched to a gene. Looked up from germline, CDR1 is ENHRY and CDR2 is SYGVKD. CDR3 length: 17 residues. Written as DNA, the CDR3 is TGTGCCATCAGTGAAGACAGGGGGCTACTAGGGGCCTACGAGCAGTACTTC. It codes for CAISEDRGLLGAYEQYF.

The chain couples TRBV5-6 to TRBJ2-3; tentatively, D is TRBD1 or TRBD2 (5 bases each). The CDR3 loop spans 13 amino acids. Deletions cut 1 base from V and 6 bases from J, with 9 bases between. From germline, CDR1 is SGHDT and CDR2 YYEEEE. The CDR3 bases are TGTGCCAGCAGCTTGCGGGGCAGGGATACGCAGTATTTT. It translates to CASSLRGRDTQYF.

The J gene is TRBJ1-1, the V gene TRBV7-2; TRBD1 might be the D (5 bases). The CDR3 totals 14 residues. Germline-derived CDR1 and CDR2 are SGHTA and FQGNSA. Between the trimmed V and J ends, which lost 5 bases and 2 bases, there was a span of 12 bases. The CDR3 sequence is CASSQGGSNTEAFF. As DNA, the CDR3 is TGTGCCAGCAGCCAGGGAGGATCTAACACTGAAGCTTTCTTT.

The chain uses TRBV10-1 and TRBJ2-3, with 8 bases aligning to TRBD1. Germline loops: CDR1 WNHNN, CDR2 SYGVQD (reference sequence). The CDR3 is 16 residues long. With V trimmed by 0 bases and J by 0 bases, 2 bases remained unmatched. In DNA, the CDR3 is TGCGCCAGCAGTGAGTCCCGGACAGGGAGCACAGATACGCAGTATTTT. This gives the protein CASSESRTGSTDTQYF.

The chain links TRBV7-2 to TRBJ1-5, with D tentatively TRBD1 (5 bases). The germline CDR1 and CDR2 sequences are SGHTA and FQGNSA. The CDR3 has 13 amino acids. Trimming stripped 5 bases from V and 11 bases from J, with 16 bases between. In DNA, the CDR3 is TGTGCCAGCAGCGCCCGGGGGGGGGAGACCCAGCATTTT. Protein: CASSARGGETQHF.

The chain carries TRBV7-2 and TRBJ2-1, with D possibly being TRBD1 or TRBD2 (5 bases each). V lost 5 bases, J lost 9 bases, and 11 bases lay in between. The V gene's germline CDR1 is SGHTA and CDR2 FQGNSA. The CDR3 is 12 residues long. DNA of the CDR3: TGTGCCAGCAGCCCTAGTGGGGGTGAGCAGTTCTTC. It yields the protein CASSPSGGEQFF.

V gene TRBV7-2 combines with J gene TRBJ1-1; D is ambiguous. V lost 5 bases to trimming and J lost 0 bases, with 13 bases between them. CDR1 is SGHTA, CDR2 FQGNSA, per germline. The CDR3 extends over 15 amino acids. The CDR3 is CASSRVGGLNTEAFF. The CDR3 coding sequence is TGTGCCAGCAGCCGGGTGGGCGGATTGAACACTGAAGCTTTCTTT.

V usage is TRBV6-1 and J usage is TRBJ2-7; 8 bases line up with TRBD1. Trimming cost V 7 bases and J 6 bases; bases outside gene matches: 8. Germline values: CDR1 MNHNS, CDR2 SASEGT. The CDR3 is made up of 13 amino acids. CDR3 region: CASKAGGLSEQYV. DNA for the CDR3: TGTGCCAGCAAAGCAGGGGGCCTCTCCGAGCAGTACGTC.

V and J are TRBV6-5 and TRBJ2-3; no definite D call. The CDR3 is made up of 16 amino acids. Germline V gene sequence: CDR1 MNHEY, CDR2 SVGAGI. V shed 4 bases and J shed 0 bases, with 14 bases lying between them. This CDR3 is CASSSRAISSTDTQYF. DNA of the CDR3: TGTGCCAGCAGTTCCCGAGCGATCTCTAGCACAGATACGCAGTATTTT.

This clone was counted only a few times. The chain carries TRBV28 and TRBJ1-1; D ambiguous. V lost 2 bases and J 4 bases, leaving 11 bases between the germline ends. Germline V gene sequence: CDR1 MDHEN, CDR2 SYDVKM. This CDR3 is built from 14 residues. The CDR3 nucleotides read TGTGCCAGCAGTTTAAATGCGGGTGTCACTGAAGCTTTCTTT. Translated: CASSLNAGVTEAFF.

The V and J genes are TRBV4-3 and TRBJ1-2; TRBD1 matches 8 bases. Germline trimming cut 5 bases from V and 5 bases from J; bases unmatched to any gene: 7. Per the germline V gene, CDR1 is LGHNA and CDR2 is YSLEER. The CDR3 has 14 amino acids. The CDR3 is CASSKGQGEYGYTF. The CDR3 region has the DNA TGCGCCAGCAGCAAAGGACAGGGAGAATATGGCTACACCTTC.

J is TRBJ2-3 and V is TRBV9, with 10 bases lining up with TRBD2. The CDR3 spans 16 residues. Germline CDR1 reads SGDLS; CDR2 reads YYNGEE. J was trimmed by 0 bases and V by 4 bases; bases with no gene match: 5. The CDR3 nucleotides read TGTGCCAGCAGCTCCGGACTAGCGGATAGCACAGATACGCAGTATTTT. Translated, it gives CASSSGLADSTDTQYF.

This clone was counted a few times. CDR3 in amino acids: CASSQDRAFYGYTF. The DNA for the CDR3 is TGCGCCAGCAGCCAAGACAGAGCCTTCTATGGCTACACCTTC. This chain links TRBV4-1 with TRBJ1-2; no clear D gene. The V gene's germline CDR1 is MGHRA and CDR2 YSYEKL. The CDR3 runs 14 residues. V gave up 0 bases and J gave up 4 bases, with 9 bases separating them.

For the CDR3, the DNA is TGTGCCAGTAGTATAGGTACGGCACAGACAAACATTCAGTACTTC. It specifies CASSIGTAQTNIQYF. The chain joins TRBV19 to TRBJ2-4; D unclear. Looked up from germline, CDR1 is LNHDA and CDR2 is SQIVND (reference sequence). This CDR3 has 15 amino acids. V was trimmed by 1 base and J by 6 bases, leaving 13 bases between them.

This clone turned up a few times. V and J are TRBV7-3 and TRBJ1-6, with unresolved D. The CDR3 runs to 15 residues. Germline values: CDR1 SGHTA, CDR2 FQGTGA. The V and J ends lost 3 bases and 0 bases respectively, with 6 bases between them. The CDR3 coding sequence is TGTGCCAGCAGCTTGTTAGACTCCTATAATTCACCCCTCCACTTT. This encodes CASSLLDSYNSPLHF.

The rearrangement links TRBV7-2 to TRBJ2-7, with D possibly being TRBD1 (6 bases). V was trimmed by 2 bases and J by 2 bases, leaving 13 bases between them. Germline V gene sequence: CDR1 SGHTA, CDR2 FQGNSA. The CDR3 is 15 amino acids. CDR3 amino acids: CASSLSEGGPYEQYF. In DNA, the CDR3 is TGTGCCAGCAGCTTAAGTGAAGGGGGACCCTACGAGCAGTACTTC.

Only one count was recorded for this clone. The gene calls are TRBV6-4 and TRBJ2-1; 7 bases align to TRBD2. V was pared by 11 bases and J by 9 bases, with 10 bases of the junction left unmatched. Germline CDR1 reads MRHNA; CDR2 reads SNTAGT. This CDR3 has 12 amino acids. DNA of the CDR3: TGTGCCTCGGGGCGGCAGCGGGGTGAGCAGTTCTTC. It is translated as CASGRQRGEQFF.

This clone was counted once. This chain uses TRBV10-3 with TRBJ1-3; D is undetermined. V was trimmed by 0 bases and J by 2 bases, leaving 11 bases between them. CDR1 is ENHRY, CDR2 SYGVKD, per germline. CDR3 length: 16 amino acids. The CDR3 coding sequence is TGTGCCATCAGTGAGTCGACCGTGCCTCCTGGAAACACCATATATTTT. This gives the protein CAISESTVPPGNTIYF.

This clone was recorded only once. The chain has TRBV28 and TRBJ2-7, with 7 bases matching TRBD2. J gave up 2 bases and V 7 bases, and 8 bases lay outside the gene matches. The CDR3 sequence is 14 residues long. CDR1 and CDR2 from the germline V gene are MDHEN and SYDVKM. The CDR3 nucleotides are TGTGCCAGCACCCCGTCGGGGGGAACCTACGAGCAGTACGTC. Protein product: CASTPSGGTYEQYV.

This CDR3 reads CASSPRGGERYGYTF. In nucleotides, the CDR3 is TGTGCCAGTAGTCCACGAGGGGGGGAAAGGTATGGCTACACCTTC. The V gene is TRBV19, the J gene TRBJ1-2; perhaps TRBD1 as D (6 bases). This CDR3 is 15 amino acids long. Trimming removed 5 bases from V and 5 bases from J, with 18 bases in between. The V gene's germline CDR1 is LNHDA and CDR2 SQIVND (reference sequence).

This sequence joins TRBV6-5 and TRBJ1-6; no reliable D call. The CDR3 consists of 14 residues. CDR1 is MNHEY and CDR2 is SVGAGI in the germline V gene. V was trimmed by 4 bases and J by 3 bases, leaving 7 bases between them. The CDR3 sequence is CASSWAVYNSPLHF. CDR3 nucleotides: TGTGCCAGCAGTTGGGCAGTCTATAATTCACCCCTCCACTTT.